This T cell receptor (beta chain) was captured by sequencing in a study of T cell repertoires in cytomegalovirus infection. TCRdb re-derived calls from the reads in MiXCR, one entry per CDR3 protein. The sample holds about 270,000 distinct CDR3 sequences, less than 25% seen once. This clonotype is medium-sized within its sample. Its antigen is undetermined. This CDR3 has 20 amino acids. Germline CDR1 and CDR2: SGHTA and FQGNSA. With 5 bases clipped from V and 4 bases from J, the junction kept 20 bases outside the gene matches. The clonotype originates from a human donor in good health (CMV status not recorded). Some clones in this sample may be carry-over from other donors' samples. Sequencing used cultured PBMCs, obtained from culture after CMV antigen stimulation. The chain employs TRBV7-2 and TRBJ2-4; TRBD1 agrees at 10 bases. CDR3 sequence reads: CASSARPPGQGRGIKNIQYF. The CDR3 DNA sequence: TGTGCCAGCAGCGCACGCCCACCGGGACAGGGGAGGGGGATAAAAAACATTCAGTACTTC.